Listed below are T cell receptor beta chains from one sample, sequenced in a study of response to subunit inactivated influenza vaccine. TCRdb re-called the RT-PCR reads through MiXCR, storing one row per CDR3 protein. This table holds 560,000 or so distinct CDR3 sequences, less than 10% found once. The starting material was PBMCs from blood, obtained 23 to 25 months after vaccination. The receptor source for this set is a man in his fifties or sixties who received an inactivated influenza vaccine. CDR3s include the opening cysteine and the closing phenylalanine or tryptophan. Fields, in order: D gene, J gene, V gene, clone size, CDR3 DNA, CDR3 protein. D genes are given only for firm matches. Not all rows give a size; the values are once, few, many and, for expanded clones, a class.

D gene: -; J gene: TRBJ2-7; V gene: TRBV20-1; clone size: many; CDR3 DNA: TGCAGTGCTAGAGGGACAAATTCAGGTGCTTACGAGCAGTACTTC; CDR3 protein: CSARGTNSGAYEQYF
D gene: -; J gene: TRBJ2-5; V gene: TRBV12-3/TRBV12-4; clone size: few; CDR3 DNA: TGTGCCAGCAGTTTTTTTGCCGCGCCGGAGACCCAGTACTTC; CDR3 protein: CASSFFAAPETQYF
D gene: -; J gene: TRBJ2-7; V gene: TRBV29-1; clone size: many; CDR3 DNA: TGCAGCGTTGGGGAGTTACGATCCGAGCAGTACTTC; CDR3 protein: CSVGELRSEQYF
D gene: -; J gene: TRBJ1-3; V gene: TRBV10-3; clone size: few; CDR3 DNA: TGTGCCATCAGTGAGACAGTAGGGTACACCATATATTTT; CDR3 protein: CAISETVGYTIYF
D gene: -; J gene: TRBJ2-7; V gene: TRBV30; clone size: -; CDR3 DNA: TGTGCCTGGAGTTCCTCTCCCTACGAGCAGTACTTC; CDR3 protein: CAWSSSPYEQYF
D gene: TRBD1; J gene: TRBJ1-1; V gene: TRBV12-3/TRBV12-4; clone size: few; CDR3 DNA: TGTGCCAGCAGCACACAGGGGGTCACTGAAGCTTTCTTT; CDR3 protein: CASSTQGVTEAFF
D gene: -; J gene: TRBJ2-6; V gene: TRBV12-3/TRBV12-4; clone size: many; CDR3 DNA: TGTGCCAGCCAGGTCCGACGGTCCTCAGGCGGGGCCAACGTCCTGACTTTC; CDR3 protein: CASQVRRSSGGANVLTF
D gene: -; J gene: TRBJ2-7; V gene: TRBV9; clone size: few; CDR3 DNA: TGTGCCAGCAGCGTAGGATCAGGGGAACGGTACGAGCAGTACTTC; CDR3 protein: CASSVGSGERYEQYF
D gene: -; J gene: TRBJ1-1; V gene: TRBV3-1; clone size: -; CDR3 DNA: TGTGCCAGCAGCCACTCCGGGACAAGGTTGGAAGCTTTCTTT; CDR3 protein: CASSHSGTRLEAFF
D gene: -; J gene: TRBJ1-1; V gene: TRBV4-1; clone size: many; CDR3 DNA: TGCGCCAGCACCCAAGCCTCCCCGGGAGGTAGGACTGAAGCTTTCTTT; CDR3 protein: CASTQASPGGRTEAFF
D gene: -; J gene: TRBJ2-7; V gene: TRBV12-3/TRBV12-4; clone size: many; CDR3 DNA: TGTGCCAGCAGTCGCACAAACACCGAGCAGTACTTC; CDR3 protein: CASSRTNTEQYF
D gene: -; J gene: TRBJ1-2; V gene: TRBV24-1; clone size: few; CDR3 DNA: TGTGCCACCAGTGACTCCCGACAGGCACCCACCTATGGCTACACCTTC; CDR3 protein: CATSDSRQAPTYGYTF
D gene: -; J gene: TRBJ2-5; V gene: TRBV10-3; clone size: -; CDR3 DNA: TGTGCCATCAGTGATGTGGCTAGCCAGGGGACCCAGTACTTC; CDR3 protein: CAISDVASQGTQYF
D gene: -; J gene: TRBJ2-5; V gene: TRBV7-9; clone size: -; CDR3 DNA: TGTGCCAGCAGCCGATGGGAGTCAGAGACCCAGTACTTC; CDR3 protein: CASSRWESETQYF
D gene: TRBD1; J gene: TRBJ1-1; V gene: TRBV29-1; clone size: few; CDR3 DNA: TGCAGCGTTGCAGGGACAGCGGTACGCCCTAACACTGAAGCTTTCTTT; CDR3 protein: CSVAGTAVRPNTEAFF
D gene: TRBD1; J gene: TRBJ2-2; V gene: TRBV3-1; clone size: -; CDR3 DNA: TGTGCCAGCAGTCTTTATACCGGGACAGATTTTGCCGGGGAGCTGTTTTTT; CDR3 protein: CASSLYTGTDFAGELFF
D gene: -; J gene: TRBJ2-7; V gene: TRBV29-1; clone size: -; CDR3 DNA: TGCAGCGTTGGATCTTCGAGATCCTACGAGCAGTACTTC; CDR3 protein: CSVGSSRSYEQYF
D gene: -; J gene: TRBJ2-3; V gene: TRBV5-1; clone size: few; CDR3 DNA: TGCGCCAGCAGCGGCGGGTACATAGATACGCAGTATTTT; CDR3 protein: CASSGGYIDTQYF
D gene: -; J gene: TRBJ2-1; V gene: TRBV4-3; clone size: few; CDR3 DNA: TGCGCCAGCAGCCAAGATTGGCACTACAATGAGCAGTTCTTC; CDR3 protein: CASSQDWHYNEQFF
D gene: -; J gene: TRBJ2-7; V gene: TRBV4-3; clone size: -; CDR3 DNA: TGCGCCAGCAGCCAAGAATACGCAGGGGCAGGGTACGAGCAGTACTTC; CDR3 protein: CASSQEYAGAGYEQYF
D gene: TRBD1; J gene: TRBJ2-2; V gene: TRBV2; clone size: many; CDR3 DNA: TGTGCCAGCAAATTAACAGGGGTCACCGGGGAGCTGTTTTTT; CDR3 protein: CASKLTGVTGELFF
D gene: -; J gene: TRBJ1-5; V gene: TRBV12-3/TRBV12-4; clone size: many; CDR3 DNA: TGTGCCAGCACTCGGGGGGACAATCAGCCCCAGCATTTT; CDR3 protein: CASTRGDNQPQHF
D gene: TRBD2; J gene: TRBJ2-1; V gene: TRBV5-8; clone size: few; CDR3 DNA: TGTGCCAGCAGCCCACGGACTAGCGGGAGTTCCTACAATGAGCAGTTCTTC; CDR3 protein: CASSPRTSGSSYNEQFF
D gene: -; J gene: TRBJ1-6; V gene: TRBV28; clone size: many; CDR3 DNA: TGTGCCAGCAGTTCTGGGGGAAATTCACCCCTCCACTTT; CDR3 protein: CASSSGGNSPLHF
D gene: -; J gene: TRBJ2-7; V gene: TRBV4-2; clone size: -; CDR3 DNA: TGTGCCAGCAGCCAGATCGGCACGGGACGCTACGAGCAGTACTTC; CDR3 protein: CASSQIGTGRYEQYF
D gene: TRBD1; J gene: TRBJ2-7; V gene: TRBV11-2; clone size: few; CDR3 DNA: TGTGCCAGCAGCGAAAGACAGGGTCTAAGGGTGCAGTACTTC; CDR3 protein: CASSERQGLRVQYF
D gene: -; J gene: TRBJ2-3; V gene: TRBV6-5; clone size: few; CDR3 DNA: TGTGCCAGCAGTTACGCCCGCGGACTTATGTATTTT; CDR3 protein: CASSYARGLMYF
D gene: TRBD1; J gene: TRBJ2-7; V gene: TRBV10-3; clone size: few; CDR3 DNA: TGTGCCACCGTCCCTGGGACAGCCTCCTACGAGCAGTACTTC; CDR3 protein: CATVPGTASYEQYF
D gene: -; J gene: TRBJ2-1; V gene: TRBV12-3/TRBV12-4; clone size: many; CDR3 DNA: TGTGCCAGCAGCCGGAGGCAGGGGAATTACAATGAGCAGTTCTTC; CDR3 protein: CASSRRQGNYNEQFF
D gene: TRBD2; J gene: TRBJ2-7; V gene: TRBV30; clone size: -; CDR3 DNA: TGTGCTTGGAGTGGGAAAAGCCCGGCTAGCGGGAACTACGAGCAGTACTTC; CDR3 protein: CAWSGKSPASGNYEQYF
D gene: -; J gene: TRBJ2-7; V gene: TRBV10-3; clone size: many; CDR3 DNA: TGTGCCATCAGACCCGCCGGGACCCAAACCTACGAGCAGTACTTC; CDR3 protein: CAIRPAGTQTYEQYF
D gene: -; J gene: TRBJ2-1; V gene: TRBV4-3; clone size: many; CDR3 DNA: TGCGCCAGCAGCTCCCAGGGCACATCCTACAATGAGCAGTTCTTC; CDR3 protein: CASSSQGTSYNEQFF
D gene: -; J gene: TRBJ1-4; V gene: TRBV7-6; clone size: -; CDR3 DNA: TGTGCCAGCAGCCCACTTCGGGCGTGGAGATCCTTGAAGGAACTGTTTTTT; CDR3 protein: CASSPLRAWRSLKELFF
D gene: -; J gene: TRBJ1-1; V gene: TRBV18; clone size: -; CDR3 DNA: TGTGCCAGCTCACAGGAGGGGAATCGGCGTACTGAAGCTTTCTTT; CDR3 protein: CASSQEGNRRTEAFF
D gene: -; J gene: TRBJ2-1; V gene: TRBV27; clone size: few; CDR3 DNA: TGTGCCGGGGGACTCAGCTCCTACAATGAGCAGTTCTTC; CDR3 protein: CAGGLSSYNEQFF
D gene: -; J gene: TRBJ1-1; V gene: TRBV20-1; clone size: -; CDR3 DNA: TGCAGTGCTAGGGCCCTCTCCCCCCCTGAAGCTTTCTTT; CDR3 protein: CSARALSPPEAFF
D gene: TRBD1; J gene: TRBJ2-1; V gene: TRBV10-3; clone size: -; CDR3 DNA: TGTGCCATCTCCGGGACAGGGGGTACTGAGCAGTTCTTC; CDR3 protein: CAISGTGGTEQFF
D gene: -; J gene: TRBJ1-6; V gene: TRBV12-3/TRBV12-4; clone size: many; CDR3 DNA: TGTGCCAGCAGCCCTGGGGGGGGAGGATCACCCCTCCACTTT; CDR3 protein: CASSPGGGGSPLHF
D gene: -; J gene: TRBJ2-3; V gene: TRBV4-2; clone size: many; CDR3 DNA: TGTGCCAGCAGCCAAGATGACTCCCATACAGATACGCAGTATTTT; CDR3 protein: CASSQDDSHTDTQYF
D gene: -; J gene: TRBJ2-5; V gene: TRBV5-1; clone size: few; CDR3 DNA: TGCGCCAGCAGCTTGTTGGTTCGCCAAGAGACCCAGTACTTC; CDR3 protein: CASSLLVRQETQYF
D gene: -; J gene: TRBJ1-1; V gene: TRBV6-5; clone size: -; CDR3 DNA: TGTGCCAGCAGTTACGGTCTGGGTTTTATCACTGAAGCTTTCTTT; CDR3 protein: CASSYGLGFITEAFF
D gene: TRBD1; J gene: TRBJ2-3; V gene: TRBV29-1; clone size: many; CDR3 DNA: TGCAGCGTTGGTGTCGGACAGGGCACAGATACGCAGTATTTT; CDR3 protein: CSVGVGQGTDTQYF
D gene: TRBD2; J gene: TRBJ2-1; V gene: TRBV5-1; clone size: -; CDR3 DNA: TGCGCCAGCAGCTTGGCCGGACTAGCGGGGCAGTTCTTC; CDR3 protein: CASSLAGLAGQFF
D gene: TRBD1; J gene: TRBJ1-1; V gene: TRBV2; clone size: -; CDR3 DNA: TGTGCCAGCACCCCGCAGACAGGGGACCCTGAAGCTTTCTTT; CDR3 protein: CASTPQTGDPEAFF
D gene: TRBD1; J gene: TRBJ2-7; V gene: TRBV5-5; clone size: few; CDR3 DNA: TGTGCCAGCAGCAAACAGGGACAGGACCTCTCCTACGAGCAGTACTTC; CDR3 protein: CASSKQGQDLSYEQYF
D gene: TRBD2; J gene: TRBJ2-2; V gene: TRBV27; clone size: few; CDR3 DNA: TGTGCCAGCAGTTACTACGGGGGGGCGAACACCGGGGAGCTGTTTTTT; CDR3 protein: CASSYYGGANTGELFF
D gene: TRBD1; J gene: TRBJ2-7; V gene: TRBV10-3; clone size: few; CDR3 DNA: TGTGCCATCAGTGAGAGTGGACAGGGTTGGTACGAGCAGTACTTC; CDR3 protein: CAISESGQGWYEQYF
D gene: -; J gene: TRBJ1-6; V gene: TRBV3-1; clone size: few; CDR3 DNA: TGTGCCAGCAGCTCGTCTCCGAAGGATTCACCCCTCCACTTT; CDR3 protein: CASSSSPKDSPLHF